This T cell receptor (beta chain) was sequenced for a study of human T cells and chemical hapten exposure (dated by TCRdb to the early 2020s). Describing the broader study: For sensitization, 2% DPC in acetone was applied to a 2 cm by 2 cm area of upper inner arm skin. Patch testing on the upper back used Finn chambers containing 0.01% DPC, with scoring done after 6 days according to International Contact Dermatitis Research Group standards. Around 29 alopecia patients provided blood for TCR sequencing at one to four time points (pre-sensitization, 2, 6 and 24 weeks). Throughout the study period of around 25 weeks, patients also received therapeutic DPC doses to the scalp every week. Peripheral blood TCR repertoire changes were tracked in vivo in alopecia patients during primary and secondary sensitization to the hapten diphenylcyclopropenone (DPC). Blood samples were taken from patients before sensitization (week 0) and at 2, 6 and about 24 weeks after DPC sensitization. The mostly female patient cohort included alopecia areata with under or over 50% scalp involvement, alopecia totalis and alopecia universalis. Both TCR alpha and TCR beta chains were sequenced from each blood RNA sample. Libraries were pooled for sequencing, and variation in per-sample TCR yields was attributed mainly to small differences in library volumes within the pool.

On the study overall, not on this receptor specifically: Repeated subsampling changed both the strength of the expansion versus patch-test correlation and the threshold at which that correlation became significant. Expanded TCRs formed significantly more large CDR3 similarity clusters than pre-sensitization or healthy control sets, consistent with antigen-driven responses. Patch test score correlated positively with the number of PT1 expanded TCRs, reaching significance at thresholds 8, 16 and 32 but not at 4. Because every patient had alopecia, a presumed autoimmune disease, the patients' immune response might differ from that of healthy individuals. DPC sensitization did not change how many TCRs were above 1 in 1000 frequency, and no evidence was found of alterations in global repertoire structure.

The library was produced with RACE. Sequencing was performed on a NextSeq 500. Library preparation attached unique molecular identifiers to individual cDNA molecules for quantitative, reproducible TCR counting. The original pipeline was this. A median of roughly 98,000 TCRs per sample was observed, with a range of about 20,000 to 700,000. V, J and CDR3 annotation of the TCR reads was performed with the Decombinator software suite. For PS versus PT1 abundance plots, all samples were subsampled to the same number of TCRs (28,000). Expanded TCRs were defined as absent before sensitization and observed at least eight times at the 2-week time point. The public reads were reanalyzed by TCRdb: fastp trimming at Q25, MiXCR alignment, in-frame beta chains only. CDR3 protein duplicates are merged, each entry listing the most common genes and DNA. The V and J calls were not made by the authors but by TCRdb's processing. Within this sample are 30,000 to 40,000 distinct CDR3 sequences, with around 6.4% of them counted one time only. Roughly 9% of the sample is taken by the ten largest.

V and J are truncated by 5 bases and 6 bases respectively, leaving an intervening sequence of 12 bases. CDR1 SGHTA and CDR2 FQGNSA are derived from the germline V gene. The CDR3 starts with the cysteine, ends with the phenylalanine, and has 13 residues. The DNA shown is the 39-base CDR3, in frame from base 1. This clonotype was recorded at least ten times. Its cognate antigen has yet to be identified. No quality values exist for individual bases; no much larger clone is one base distant. The sample's time point, from its label and the paper: patch test 1, 2 weeks after DPC sensitization. The sample's treatment or condition label, decoded: therapeutic diphenylcyclopropenone sensitization with weekly scalp DPC. Total RNA was extracted from unfractionated whole blood that had been collected in Tempus Blood RNA tubes. At every patch-test visit, the blood draw took place before the patch test was put on. To be eligible, patients had to be aged 18 to 70, diagnosed with alopecia and judged suitable for DPC therapy, while pregnant patients were excluded.

This clonotype originated in a woman younger than 45 with alopecia areata. Some clones in this sample may be carry-over from other donors' samples. Here the sequenced sample was whole blood, taken in connection with sensitization to the hapten diphenylcyclopropenone (DPC). Rearrangement joined TRBV7-2 to TRBJ2-3; too little of a D gene remains to name it. CDR3 protein: CASSPSRDDTQYF. In nucleotide form, the sequence is TGTGCCAGCAGCCCCTCAAGGGATGATACGCAGTATTTT.